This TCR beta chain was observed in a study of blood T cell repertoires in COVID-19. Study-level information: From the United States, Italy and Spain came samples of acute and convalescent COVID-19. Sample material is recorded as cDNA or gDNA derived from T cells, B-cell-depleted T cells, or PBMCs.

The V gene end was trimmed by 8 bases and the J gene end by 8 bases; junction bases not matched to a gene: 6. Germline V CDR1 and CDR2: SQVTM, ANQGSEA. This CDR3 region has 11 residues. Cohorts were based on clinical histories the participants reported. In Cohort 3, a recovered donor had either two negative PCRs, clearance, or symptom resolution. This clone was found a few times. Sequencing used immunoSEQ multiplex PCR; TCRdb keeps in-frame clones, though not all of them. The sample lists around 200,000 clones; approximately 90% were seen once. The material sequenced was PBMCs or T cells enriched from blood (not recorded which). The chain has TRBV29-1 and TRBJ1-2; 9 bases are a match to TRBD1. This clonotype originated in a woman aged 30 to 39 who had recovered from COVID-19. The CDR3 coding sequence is TGCAGCACGTACAGGGGGCTGGGCTACACCTTC. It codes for CSTYRGLGYTF.